Here is one TCR beta chain with its context. The antigen is unknown. The sample originates from a study of cytomegalovirus exposure and HLA in healthy donors. Study details: Approximately 85 million unique TCRs from HLA-typed donors were held in an early data release. Study-wide findings and caveats: In a later analysis, at a false discovery rate of 0.05, 16,951 TCR beta sequences matched HLA alleles.

PCR was performed using 60 Vbeta and 13 Jbeta primers. Here immunoSEQ multiplex PCR was the method, and the copy in TCRdb shows in-frame clones only, minus some. The sample carries 55,000 to 90,000 clones, roughly four fifths recorded once. The sequenced material came from PBMCs. This TCR was sampled from a man aged 50-59 years in good health and CMV-seronegative.

CDR3 coding DNA: TGTGCCAGCTCACCTAAGATTACAGGGAACCAAGAGACCCAGTACTTC. It yields the protein CASSPKITGNQETQYF. The chain combines TRBV18 with TRBJ2-5; possibly TRBD1 for D (6 bases). V lost 3 bases and J lost 0, with 14 bases in between. CDR1 KGHSH and CDR2 LQKENI come from the germline V gene. The CDR3 covers 16 residues.